The 18 T cell receptor beta chains listed next were all sequenced from one sample in a study of T cell responses to AZD1222 COVID-19 vaccine. TCRdb's table, derived via immunoSEQ multiplex PCR, lists solely in-frame clones and lacks some. In the table there are some 120,000 clones, more than 75% of which are singletons. The source was peripheral blood, collected on day 0 of AZD1222 vaccination. These receptors all come from an adult in good health.

CDR3 loop: CASSRRDRAYNEQFF. In DNA form, the CDR3 reads TGTGCCAGCAGCCGACGGGACAGGGCTTACAATGAGCAGTTCTTC. The chain has TRBV14 and TRBJ2-1; 9 bases map to TRBD1. Germline V gene data show CDR1 as SGHDN and CDR2 as FVKESK. V dropped 4 bases and J dropped 4; count of bases not matched to a gene: 5. This CDR3 is 15 amino acids long.

The CDR3 DNA reads TGTGCCAGCCCATTAACCTTTGGGGCCAACGTCCTGACTTTC. It is translated as CASPLTFGANVLTF. The chain couples TRBV7-9 to TRBJ2-6, with no clear D. This CDR3 has 14 amino acids. Germline V gene lookup returns CDR1 SEHNR and CDR2 FQNEAQ (reference sequence). The V and J ends lost 8 bases and 3 bases respectively, with 11 bases between them.

The chain links TRBV9 to TRBJ1-2; D possibly corresponds to TRBD1 (6 bases). The CDR3 runs 13 residues. Between the trimmed V and J ends, which lost 3 bases and 13 bases, there was a span of 19 bases. Per germline, CDR1 SGDLS and CDR2 YYNGEE. DNA for the CDR3: TGTGCCAGCAGCGCTAGACCGGCAAGGACAGCCACCTTC. Translating it yields CASSARPARTATF.

This clone was observed a single time. The chain links TRBV28 to TRBJ2-5, with 11 nucleotides matching TRBD2. This CDR3 has 15 amino acids. Germline CDR1 and CDR2: MDHEN and SYDVKM. V shed 7 bases and J 1 base; nucleotides not matched to a gene: 5. The CDR3 bases are TGTGCCAGCACATCACTAGCGGGGGCCCAAGAGACCCAGTACTTC. This sequence encodes CASTSLAGAQETQYF.

This clone has a handful of counts. The rearrangement joins TRBV3-1 (or the pseudogene TRBV3-2) to TRBJ2-5; D not resolved. The CDR3 has 15 residues. Germline CDR1 reads LGHDT; CDR2 reads YNNKEL (reference sequence). The V end lost 4 bases, the J end lost 5 bases, and 17 bases lay between the germline ends. CDR3 in amino acids: CASSPPGSQWETQYF. In DNA, the CDR3 is TGTGCCAGCAGCCCTCCGGGCAGCCAATGGGAGACCCAGTACTTC.

The rearrangement uses TRBV6-5 and TRBJ1-4; tentatively, D is TRBD1 (5 bases). Trimming took 2 bases from V and 0 from J, leaving 7 bases between them. The germline V gene encodes CDR1 MNHEY and CDR2 SVGAGI. CDR3 length: 15 residues. The CDR3 DNA is TGTGCCAGCAGTTACGGGGCACCAACTAATGAAAAACTGTTTTTT. The encoded protein is CASSYGAPTNEKLFF.

CDR3 in amino acids: CASSFWFYEYNEQFF. CDR3 sequence (DNA): TGTGCCAGCAGCTTTTGGTTTTACGAGTACAATGAGCAGTTCTTC. This chain links TRBV7-9 with TRBJ2-1; D ambiguous. Trimming took 3 bases from V and 4 from J, leaving 13 bases between them. Per the germline V gene, CDR1 is SEHNR and CDR2 is FQNEAQ (reference sequence). The CDR3 is 15 residues long.

V is TRBV9 and J is TRBJ2-2; D not resolved. Germline CDR1 reads SGDLS; CDR2 reads YYNGEE. With 0 bases removed from V and 7 bases from J, the gap between germline ends came to 10 bases. The CDR3 totals 14 residues. In DNA, the CDR3 is TGTGCCAGCAGCGTAGTAGGTCAGCTCGGGGAGCTGTTTTTT. This codes for CASSVVGQLGELFF. Using reference TRBV9 and TRBJ2-2 for the parts outside the CDR3, the full variable domain is DSGVTQTPKHLITATGQRVTLRCSPRSGDLSVYWYQQSLDQGLQFLIQYYNGEERAKGNILERFSAQQFPDLHSELNLSSLELGDSALYFCASSVVGQLGELFFGEGSRLTVL.

The J gene is TRBJ2-7, the V gene TRBV7-6; the D is unclear. V was shortened by 3 bases and J by 0 bases, with 9 bases between the two germline ends. CDR1 is SGHVS and CDR2 is FNYEAQ in the germline V gene. The CDR3 has 14 amino acids. CDR3 nucleotide sequence: TGTGCCAGCAGCTTTTCATACAGCTCCTACGAGCAGTACTTC. Protein: CASSFSYSSYEQYF.

The rearrangement uses TRBV10-3 and TRBJ2-3, with 7 positions matching TRBD2. The CDR3 is 15 amino acids. Looked up from germline, CDR1 is ENHRY and CDR2 is SYGVKD. Losses at the gene ends were 4 bases for V and 3 bases for J; bases not matched to a gene: 7. The DNA of the CDR3 is TGTGCCATCAGTGGGAGGGGAGGGGAAACAGATACGCAGTATTTT. This sequence encodes CAISGRGGETDTQYF.

This chain uses TRBV28 with TRBJ1-1; 7 nucleotides align to TRBD1. With V trimmed by 2 bases and J by 7 bases, 4 bases remained unmatched. The germline V gene encodes CDR1 MDHEN and CDR2 SYDVKM. This CDR3 has 13 residues. CDR3 protein: CASSLEAGGEAFF. The CDR3 coding sequence is TGTGCCAGCAGTTTAGAGGCAGGGGGTGAAGCTTTCTTT.

The chain joins TRBV5-5 to TRBJ1-1, with D maybe TRBD1 (5 bases). The CDR3 loop spans 15 amino acids. Between the trimmed V and J ends, which lost 2 bases and 3 bases, there was a span of 14 bases. Germline V gives CDR1 SGHKS, CDR2 YYEKEE (reference sequence). CDR3 loop: CASSFTRAGDTEAFF. The CDR3 nucleotides read TGTGCCAGCAGCTTTACAAGGGCGGGGGACACTGAAGCTTTCTTT. The entire variable domain, with the rest obtained from reference TRBV5-5 and TRBJ1-1, is as follows: DAGVTQSPTHLIKTRGQQVTLRCSPISGHKSVSWYQQVLGQGPQFIFQYYEKEERGRGNFPDRFSARQFPNYSSELNVNALLLGDSALYLCASSFTRAGDTEAFFGQGTRLTVV.

The rearrangement joins TRBV6-5 to TRBJ1-1; D may be TRBD1 (5 bases). The germline V gene encodes CDR1 MNHEY and CDR2 SVGAGI. The CDR3 runs to 13 residues. V lost 6 bases, J lost 4 bases, and 12 bases lay in between. The chain's CDR3 is CASRKGVRTEAFF. Written as DNA, the CDR3 is TGTGCCAGCAGAAAAGGGGTTCGCACTGAAGCTTTCTTT.

The chain joins TRBV28 to TRBJ2-3, with TRBD2 identical over 7 bases. With V trimmed by 8 bases and J by 2 bases, 13 bases remained unmatched. From germline, CDR1 is MDHEN and CDR2 SYDVKM. The CDR3 consists of 16 residues. The DNA for the CDR3 is TGTGCCAGCCTGGGCCGGGGTAGCGGGTACACAGATACGCAGTATTTT. Encoded protein: CASLGRGSGYTDTQYF.

The chain couples TRBV19 to TRBJ1-5, with D possibly being TRBD1 (5 bases). Germline V gene sequence: CDR1 LNHDA, CDR2 SQIVND (reference sequence). There are 14 residues in the CDR3. V was clipped by 5 bases and J by 4 bases, with 12 bases between them. CDR3 residues: CASSLVGGNQPQHF. The CDR3 DNA reads as TGTGCCAGTAGTCTTGTGGGGGGAAATCAGCCCCAGCATTTT. Together with reference TRBV19 and TRBJ1-5, the CDR3 gives the full variable domain: DGGITQSPKYLFRKEGQNVTLSCEQNLNHDAMYWYRQDPGQGLRLIYYSQIVNDFQKGDIAEGYSVSREKKESFPLTVTSAQKNPTAFYLCASSLVGGNQPQHFGDGTRLSIL.

V usage is TRBV5-1 and J usage is TRBJ2-1; 9 nucleotides agree with TRBD2. The germline V gene has CDR1 SGHRS and CDR2 YFSETQ. The ends lost 3 bases at V and 8 bases at J; junction bases unmatched: 12. The CDR3 has 16 residues. CDR3 sequence: CASSSTVVAGDYEQFF. The CDR3 region has the DNA TGCGCCAGCAGCTCTACGGTAGTAGCGGGGGATTATGAGCAGTTCTTC.

The genes are TRBV25-1 and TRBJ2-4; 9 positions agree with TRBD2. The junction had 8 bases not matched to a gene; V was cut back by 6 bases and J by 5 bases. This CDR3 is 15 amino acids long. The germline gives CDR1 MGHDK, CDR2 SYGVNS. In DNA form, the CDR3 reads TGTGCCAGCAGGCCGAACAGCGGGGGGCAAAACATTCAGTACTTC. Its protein product is CASRPNSGGQNIQYF.

The chain has TRBV6-5 and TRBJ2-7; TRBD2 matches at 7 bases. V was pared by 2 bases and J by 3 bases, with 7 bases of the junction left unmatched. CDR3 size: 15 residues. CDR1 is MNHEY, CDR2 SVGAGI, per germline. CDR3 sequence: CASSYGGGSIYEQYF. In DNA, the CDR3 is TGTGCCAGCAGTTACGGGGGGGGGAGCATCTACGAGCAGTACTTC.